This entry lists 22 T cell receptor beta chains sequenced from one sample in a study of PD-L1 blockade in urothelial cancer. Time point indicated: pretreatment peripheral blood. Some clones are missing from TCRdb's copy, which holds only in-frame ones; the method was immunoSEQ multiplex PCR. The sample has under 70,000 clones, roughly four fifths seen once. The sequences come from PBMCs, collected around atezolizumab (anti-PD-L1) treatment. The receptors here all came from a man aged 65-85 years with urothelial cancer.

The chain is built from TRBV19 and TRBJ2-7, with 9 bases matching TRBD1. J was trimmed by 2 bases and V by 4 bases; bases with no gene match: 9. The CDR3 runs to 16 residues. Germline lookup yields CDR1 LNHDA and CDR2 SQIVND (reference sequence). As DNA, the CDR3 is TGTGCCAGTAGTAACCCAACGGGACAGGGCCCCTACGAGCAGTACTTC. Translated: CASSNPTGQGPYEQYF.

The chain carries TRBV2 and TRBJ1-1; D might be TRBD1 (6 bases). The CDR3 is 13 amino acids. Germline loops: CDR1 SNHLY, CDR2 FYNNEI. Between the trimmed V and J ends, which lost 4 bases and 4 bases, there was a span of 10 bases. The CDR3 is CASSGTALTEAFF. The CDR3 DNA sequence: TGTGCCAGCAGTGGGACAGCTCTCACTGAAGCTTTCTTT.

This clone is labeled medium-sized (0.01 to 0.1%). The gene calls are TRBV28 and TRBJ2-1; D remains ambiguous. Between the trimmed V and J ends, which lost 7 bases and 5 bases, there was a span of 6 bases. CDR3 length: 11 amino acids. Germline assignment: CDR1 MDHEN and CDR2 SYDVKM. The CDR3 DNA sequence: TGTGCCAGCACCTCGGACAATGAGCAGTTCTTC. The encoded protein is CASTSDNEQFF.

V usage is TRBV9 and J usage is TRBJ1-1; D perhaps matches TRBD1 (6 bases). The CDR3 totals 15 residues. Germline CDR1 reads SGDLS; CDR2 reads YYNGEE. V shed 0 bases and J shed 3 bases, with 12 bases lying between them. The CDR3 DNA reads TGTGCCAGCAGCGTAGTTGGGGGCCGAGACACTGAAGCTTTCTTT. Protein sequence: CASSVVGGRDTEAFF.

The gene calls are TRBV10-3 and TRBJ2-5; 7 bases map to TRBD1. CDR1 is ENHRY and CDR2 is SYGVKD in the germline V gene. Losses at the gene ends were 4 bases for V and 1 base for J; bases not matched to a gene: 3. This CDR3 has 14 residues. The DNA for the CDR3 is TGTGCCATCAGTGGTGACAGGGCCCAAGAGACCCAGTACTTC. Protein sequence: CAISGDRAQETQYF.

This chain uses TRBV7-6 with TRBJ2-2; 9 bases are shared with TRBD2. Per the germline V gene, CDR1 is SGHVS and CDR2 is FNYEAQ. The CDR3 has 16 residues. V dropped 3 bases and J dropped 4; count of bases not matched to a gene: 6. CDR3: CASSFGGRVGTGELFF. The CDR3 nucleotides read TGTGCCAGCAGCTTTGGCGGGAGGGTAGGCACCGGGGAGCTGTTTTTT.

V gene TRBV11-2 combines with J gene TRBJ1-1; tentative D call: TRBD1 (5 bases). With 3 bases removed from V and 4 bases from J, the gap between germline ends came to 12 bases. From germline, CDR1 is SGHAT and CDR2 FQNNGV. The CDR3 is 14 amino acids. CDR3 DNA sequence: TGTGCCAGCAGCTTGGCGCAGGGTAGCACTGAAGCTTTCTTT. Translation: CASSLAQGSTEAFF.

The chain combines TRBV19 with TRBJ1-5; the D is unclear. The CDR3 sequence is 14 residues long. The germline CDR1 and CDR2 sequences are LNHDA and SQIVND (reference sequence). Trimming pared 6 bases from V and 4 bases from J, leaving 13 bases between. The CDR3 is CASRQNLLNQPQHF. The CDR3 DNA is TGTGCCAGTAGGCAGAACCTTCTGAATCAGCCCCAGCATTTT.

The chain has TRBV4-3 and TRBJ2-2; the match to TRBD1 covers 7 bases. V lost 4 bases, J lost 5 bases, and 7 bases stayed unmatched. The germline V gene encodes CDR1 LGHNA and CDR2 YSLEER. The CDR3 is made up of 15 amino acids. The chain's CDR3 is CASSLRQGRTGELFF. The CDR3 DNA sequence: TGCGCCAGCAGCCTGCGACAGGGAAGGACCGGGGAGCTGTTTTTT.

V gene TRBV5-1 combines with J gene TRBJ2-2; tentatively, D is TRBD1 (5 bases). Germline values: CDR1 SGHRS, CDR2 YFSETQ. The V and J ends lost 0 bases and 0 bases respectively, with 6 bases between them. The CDR3 extends over 15 amino acids. The chain's CDR3 is CASSLGQTNTGELFF. CDR3 in DNA: TGCGCCAGCAGCTTGGGACAGACGAACACCGGGGAGCTGTTTTTT. The full variable domain, rest sourced from reference TRBV5-1 and TRBJ2-2, is KAGVTQTPRYLIKTRGQQVTLSCSPISGHRSVSWYQQTPGQGLQFLFEYFSETQRNKGNFPGRFSGRQFSNSRSEMNVSTLELGDSALYLCASSLGQTNTGELFFGEGSRLTVL.

This chain uses TRBV13 with TRBJ2-7; 15 nucleotides align to TRBD2. CDR3 length equals 16 residues. Germline V gene data show CDR1 as PRHDT and CDR2 as FYEKMQ (reference sequence). The ends lost 4 bases at V and 1 base at J; junction bases unmatched: 2. CDR3 amino acids: CASSSGLAGGSYEQYF. CDR3 sequence (DNA): TGTGCCAGCAGCTCGGGACTAGCGGGAGGTTCCTACGAGCAGTACTTC.

The rearrangement uses TRBV28 and TRBJ1-1; no firm D call. V lost 8 bases and J 1 base, leaving 14 bases between the germline ends. The CDR3 contains 14 residues. Germline loops: CDR1 MDHEN, CDR2 SYDVKM. CDR3 protein: CASSRVPENTEAFF. CDR3 nucleotides: TGTGCCAGCTCCCGGGTACCCGAGAACACTGAAGCTTTCTTT.

The gene calls are TRBV7-7 and TRBJ2-5; the match to TRBD1 covers 9 bases. This CDR3 contains 16 residues. The V gene's germline CDR1 is SSHAT and CDR2 FNYEAQ (reference sequence). J lost 5 bases, V lost 2 bases, and 9 bases had no gene match. The CDR3 bases are TGTGCCAGCAGCTTAAGCCCTGGACAGGGGTGGGAGACCCAGTACTTC. Translated, it gives CASSLSPGQGWETQYF. Looking up the rest from reference TRBV7-7 and TRBJ2-5 gives the full variable domain: GAGVSQSPRYKVTKRGQDVTLRCDPISSHATLYWYQQALGQGPEFLTYFNYEAQPDKSGLPSDRFSAERPEGSISTLTIQRTEQRDSAMYRCASSLSPGQGWETQYFGPGTRLLVL.

The rearrangement links TRBV19 to TRBJ1-5; TRBD1 aligns across 8 bases. The CDR3 is made up of 17 amino acids. J gave up 0 bases and V 7 bases, and 11 bases lay outside the gene matches. The V gene's germline CDR1 is LNHDA and CDR2 SQIVND (reference sequence). This CDR3 reads CASTGTGTLYSNQPQHF. DNA for the CDR3: TGTGCCAGTACCGGGACAGGCACCCTCTATAGCAATCAGCCCCAGCATTTT.

The chain recombines TRBV28 with TRBJ1-2; D perhaps matches TRBD1 (5 bases). Germline V gives CDR1 MDHEN, CDR2 SYDVKM. Trimming shortened V by 4 bases and J by 0 bases, and 15 bases separated the two germline ends. This CDR3 has 16 residues. The chain's CDR3 is CASSWGVSGANYGYTF. The CDR3 DNA is TGTGCCAGCAGTTGGGGGGTTTCCGGCGCTAACTATGGCTACACCTTC.

The chain is built from TRBV7-2 and TRBJ1-5; D is undetermined. The germline V and J ends were trimmed by 0 bases and 4 bases, with 13 bases remaining between them. There are 16 residues in the CDR3. CDR1 is SGHTA, CDR2 FQGNSA, per germline. The DNA for the CDR3 is TGTGCCAGCAGCTTAGCGGGCACACAAAGAAATCAGCCCCAGCATTTT. It specifies CASSLAGTQRNQPQHF.

The chain couples TRBV28 to TRBJ2-7; 9 bases are shared with TRBD2. Germline CDR1 reads MDHEN; CDR2 reads SYDVKM. The CDR3 is made up of 15 amino acids. V dropped 4 bases and J dropped 1; count of bases not matched to a gene: 5. CDR3 sequence reads: CASSSAGGPSYEQYF. The CDR3 bases are TGTGCCAGCAGTTCCGCGGGAGGGCCTTCCTACGAGCAGTACTTC.

This clone was seen a single time. This chain links TRBV5-1 with TRBJ2-1; TRBD1 is a possible D gene (6 bases). From germline, CDR1 is SGHRS and CDR2 YFSETQ. The CDR3 has 15 residues. Trimming shortened V by 9 bases and J by 4 bases, and 20 bases separated the two germline ends. The CDR3 sequence: CATSPAGASYNEQFF. CDR3 nucleotide sequence: TGCGCCACCTCCCCGGCAGGGGCCTCGTACAATGAGCAGTTCTTC.

This clone was detected once. The chain is built from TRBV27 and TRBJ2-3; TRBD1 aligns across 9 bases. From germline, CDR1 is MNHEY and CDR2 SMNVEV (reference sequence). V shed 6 bases, J shed 4 bases, and the junction held 8 bases outside the gene matches. The CDR3 is 15 residues long. For the CDR3, the DNA is TGTGCCAGCAGACTGACAGGGGGTATTGCAGATACGCAGTATTTT. It encodes CASRLTGGIADTQYF.

The rearrangement uses TRBV5-6 and TRBJ1-2; TRBD1 might be the D (6 bases). Germline lookup yields CDR1 SGHDT and CDR2 YYEEEE. This CDR3 region has 16 residues. Trimming removed 4 bases at V and 4 bases at J, with 20 bases between. This chain's CDR3 is CASSPPGAGASYGYTF. The CDR3, as DNA: TGTGCCAGCAGCCCCCCCGGGGCGGGGGCGTCCTATGGCTACACCTTC.

The chain joins TRBV9 to TRBJ2-1; a possible D gene is TRBD2 (6 bases). The length of the CDR3 is 13 residues. Germline V gene sequence: CDR1 SGDLS, CDR2 YYNGEE. The V and J ends lost 1 base and 10 bases respectively, with 12 bases between them. The CDR3: CASSVYEGGEQFF. CDR3 sequence (DNA): TGTGCCAGCAGCGTATACGAGGGAGGAGAGCAGTTCTTC.

V and J are TRBV15 and TRBJ2-3; the match to TRBD2 covers 10 bases. The V gene end was trimmed by 4 bases and the J gene end by 0 bases; junction bases not matched to a gene: 7. Germline CDR1 is LNHNV and CDR2 is YYDKDF (reference sequence). This CDR3 has 17 residues. CDR3 bases: TGTGCCACCAGCACCCCGGGACTAGCGTACAGCACAGATACGCAGTATTTT. It encodes CATSTPGLAYSTDTQYF.